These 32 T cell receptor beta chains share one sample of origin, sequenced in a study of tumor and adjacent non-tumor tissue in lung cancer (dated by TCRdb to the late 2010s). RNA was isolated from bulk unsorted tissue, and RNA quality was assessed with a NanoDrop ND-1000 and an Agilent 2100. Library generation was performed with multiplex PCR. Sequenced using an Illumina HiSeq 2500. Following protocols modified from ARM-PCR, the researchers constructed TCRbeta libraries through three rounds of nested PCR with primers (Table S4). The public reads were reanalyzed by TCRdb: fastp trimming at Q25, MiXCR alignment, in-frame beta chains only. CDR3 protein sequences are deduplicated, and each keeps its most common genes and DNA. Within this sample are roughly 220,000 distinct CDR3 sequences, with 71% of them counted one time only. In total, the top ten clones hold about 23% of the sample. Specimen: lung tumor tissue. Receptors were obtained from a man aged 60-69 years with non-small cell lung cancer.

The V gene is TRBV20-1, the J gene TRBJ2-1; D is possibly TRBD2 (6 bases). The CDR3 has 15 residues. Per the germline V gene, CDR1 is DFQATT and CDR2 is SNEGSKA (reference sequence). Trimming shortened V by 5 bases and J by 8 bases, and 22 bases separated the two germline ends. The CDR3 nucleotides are TGCAGTGCTCGCCGCGGCGGGGAAGCGTTCGATGAGCAGTTCTTC. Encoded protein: CSARRGGEAFDEQFF.

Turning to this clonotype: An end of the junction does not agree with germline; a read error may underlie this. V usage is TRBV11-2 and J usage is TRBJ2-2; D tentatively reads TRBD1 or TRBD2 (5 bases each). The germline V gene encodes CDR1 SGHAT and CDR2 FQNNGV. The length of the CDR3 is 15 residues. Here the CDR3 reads CASSLFGAGAGELFF. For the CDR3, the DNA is TGCGCCAGCAGCTTATTTGGGGCCGGGGCCGGGGAGCTGTTTTTT.

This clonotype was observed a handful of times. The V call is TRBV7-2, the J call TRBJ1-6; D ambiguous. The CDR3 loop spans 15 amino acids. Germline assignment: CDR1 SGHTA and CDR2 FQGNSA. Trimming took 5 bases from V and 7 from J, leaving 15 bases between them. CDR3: CASSLPGMANSPLHF. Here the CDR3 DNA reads TGTGCCAGCAGCCTACCGGGGATGGCAAATTCACCCCTCCACTTT.

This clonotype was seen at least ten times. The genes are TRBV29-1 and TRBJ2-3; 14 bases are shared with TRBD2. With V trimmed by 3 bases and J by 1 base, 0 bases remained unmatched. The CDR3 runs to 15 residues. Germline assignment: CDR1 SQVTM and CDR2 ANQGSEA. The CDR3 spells CSVEGLAGGTDTQYF. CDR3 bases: TGCAGCGTTGAGGGACTAGCGGGGGGCACAGATACGCAGTATTTT.

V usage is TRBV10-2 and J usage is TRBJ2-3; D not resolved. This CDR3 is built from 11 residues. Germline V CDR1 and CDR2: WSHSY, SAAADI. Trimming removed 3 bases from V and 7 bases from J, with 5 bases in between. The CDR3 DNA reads TGCGCCAGCAGTGACGTAAATACGCAGTATTTT. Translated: CASSDVNTQYF.

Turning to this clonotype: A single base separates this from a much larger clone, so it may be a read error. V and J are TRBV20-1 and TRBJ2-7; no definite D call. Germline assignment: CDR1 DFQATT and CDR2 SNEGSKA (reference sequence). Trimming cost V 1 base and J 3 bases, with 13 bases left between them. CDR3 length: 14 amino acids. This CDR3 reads CSARALGCHYEQYF. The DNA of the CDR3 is TGCAGTGCTAGAGCGTTGGGATGCCACTACGAGCAGTACTTC.

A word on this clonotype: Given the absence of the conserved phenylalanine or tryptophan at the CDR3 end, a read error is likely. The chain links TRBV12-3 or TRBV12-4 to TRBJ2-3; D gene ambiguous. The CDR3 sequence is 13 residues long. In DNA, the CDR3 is TGTGCGAGCACCCCCGTTAGCAGAGATACGCAGTATGTT. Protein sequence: CASTPVSRDTQYV.

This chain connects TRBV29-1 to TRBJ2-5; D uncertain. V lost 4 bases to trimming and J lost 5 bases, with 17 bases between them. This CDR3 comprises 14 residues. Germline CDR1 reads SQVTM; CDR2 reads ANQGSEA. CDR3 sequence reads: CSVVVKVVVETQYF. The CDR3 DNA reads TGCAGCGTTGTTGTGAAGGTGGTAGTTGAGACCCAGTACTTC.

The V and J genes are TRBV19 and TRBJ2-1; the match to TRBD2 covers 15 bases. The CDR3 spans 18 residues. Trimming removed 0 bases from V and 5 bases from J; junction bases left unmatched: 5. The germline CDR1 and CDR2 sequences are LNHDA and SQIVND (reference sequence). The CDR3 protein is CASSIDGTSGRLNNEQFF. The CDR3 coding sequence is TGTGCCAGTAGTATAGACGGGACTAGCGGGAGGTTAAACAATGAGCAGTTCTTC.

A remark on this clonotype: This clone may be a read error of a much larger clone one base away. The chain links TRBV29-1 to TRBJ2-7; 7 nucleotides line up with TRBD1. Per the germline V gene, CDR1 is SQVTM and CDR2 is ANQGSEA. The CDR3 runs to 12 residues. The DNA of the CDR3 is TGCAACGTACCGCTCGGACAGGACGAGCAGTACTTC. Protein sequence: CNVPLGQDEQYF.

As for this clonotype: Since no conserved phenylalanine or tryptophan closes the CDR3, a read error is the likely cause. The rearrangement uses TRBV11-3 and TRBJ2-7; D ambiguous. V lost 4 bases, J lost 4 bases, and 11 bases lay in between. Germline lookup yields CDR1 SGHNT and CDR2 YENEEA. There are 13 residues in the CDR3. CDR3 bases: TGTGCCAGCAGCTACGTGCAGACTTACGAGCAGTACTTA. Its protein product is CASSYVQTYEQYL.

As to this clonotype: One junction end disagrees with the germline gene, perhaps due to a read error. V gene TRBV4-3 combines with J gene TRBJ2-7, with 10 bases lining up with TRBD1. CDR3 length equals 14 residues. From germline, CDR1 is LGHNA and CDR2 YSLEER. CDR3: CASSTRTGGDEQNF. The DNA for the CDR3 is TGCGCCAGCAGTACAAGGACAGGGGGTGACGAGCAGAACTTC.

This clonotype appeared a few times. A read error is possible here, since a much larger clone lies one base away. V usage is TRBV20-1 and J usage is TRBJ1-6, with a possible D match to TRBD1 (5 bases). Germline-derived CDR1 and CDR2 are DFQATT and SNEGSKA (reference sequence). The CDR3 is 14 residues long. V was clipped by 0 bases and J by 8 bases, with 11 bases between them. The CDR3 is CSARDVKTDSPLHF. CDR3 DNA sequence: TGCAGTGCTAGAGATGTGAAGACAGATTCACCCCTCCACTTT.

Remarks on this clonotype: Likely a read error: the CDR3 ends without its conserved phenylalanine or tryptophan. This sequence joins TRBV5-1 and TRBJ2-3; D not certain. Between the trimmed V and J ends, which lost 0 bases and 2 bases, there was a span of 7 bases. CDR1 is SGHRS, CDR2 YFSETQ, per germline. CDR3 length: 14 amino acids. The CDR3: CASSLGQITDTQYY. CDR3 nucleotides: TGCGCCAGCAGCTTGGGGCAGATCACAGATACGCAGTATTAT.

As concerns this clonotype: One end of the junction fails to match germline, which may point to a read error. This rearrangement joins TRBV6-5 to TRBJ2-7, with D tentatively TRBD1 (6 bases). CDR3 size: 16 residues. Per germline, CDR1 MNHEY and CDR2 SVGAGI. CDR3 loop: CASNYTSTGASYEQYF. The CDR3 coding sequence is TGTGCCAGCAATTACACCTCGACAGGTGCCTCCTACGAGCAGTATTTC.

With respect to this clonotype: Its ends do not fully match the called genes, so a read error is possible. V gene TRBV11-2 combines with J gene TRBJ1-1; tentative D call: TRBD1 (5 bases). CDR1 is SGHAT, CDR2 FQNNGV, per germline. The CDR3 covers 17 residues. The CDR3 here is CTSSLGVFSRADTEPFF. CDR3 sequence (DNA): TGTACCAGCAGCTTAGGCGTTTTTAGCAGGGCAGACACTGAACCTTTCTTT.

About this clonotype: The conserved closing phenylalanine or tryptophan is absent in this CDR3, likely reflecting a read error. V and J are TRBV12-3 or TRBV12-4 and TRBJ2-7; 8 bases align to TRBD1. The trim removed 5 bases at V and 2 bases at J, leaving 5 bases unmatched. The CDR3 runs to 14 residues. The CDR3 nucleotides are TGTGCCAGCAGTCGGACAGGGATCACCTACGAGCAGTACATC. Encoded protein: CASSRTGITYEQYI.

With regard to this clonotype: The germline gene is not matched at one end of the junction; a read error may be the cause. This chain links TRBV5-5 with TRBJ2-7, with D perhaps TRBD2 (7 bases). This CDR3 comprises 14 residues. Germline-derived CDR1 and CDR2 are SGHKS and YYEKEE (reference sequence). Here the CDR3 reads CASSTSRGAIEQCF. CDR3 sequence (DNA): TGTGCCAGCAGCACCTCCCGGGGGGCGATCGAGCAGTGCTTC.

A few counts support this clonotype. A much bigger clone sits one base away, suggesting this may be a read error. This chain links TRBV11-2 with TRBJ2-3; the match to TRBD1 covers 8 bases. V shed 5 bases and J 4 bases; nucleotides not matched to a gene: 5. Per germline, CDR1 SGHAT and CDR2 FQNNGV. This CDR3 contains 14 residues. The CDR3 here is CASSPDRGSDTQYF. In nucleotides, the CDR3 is TGTGCCAGCAGCCCAGACAGGGGCTCAGATACGCAGTATTTT.

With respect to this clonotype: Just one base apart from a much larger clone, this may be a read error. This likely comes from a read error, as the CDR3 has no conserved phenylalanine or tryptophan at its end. The CDR3 reads CSVEVGSAISYTL. The CDR3 region has the DNA TGCAGCGTTGAAGTGGGCAGCGCTATAAGCTACACCTTG. The chain carries TRBV29-1 and TRBJ1-2; D not certain. Trimming left V 1 base short and J 9 bases short, with 15 bases between. The CDR3 has 13 residues. Germline assignment: CDR1 SQVTM and CDR2 ANQGSEA.

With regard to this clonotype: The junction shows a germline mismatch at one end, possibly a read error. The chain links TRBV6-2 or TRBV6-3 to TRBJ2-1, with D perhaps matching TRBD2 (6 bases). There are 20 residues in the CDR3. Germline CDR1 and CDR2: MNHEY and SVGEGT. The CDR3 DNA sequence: TGTGCCAGCAGTCTAATCCGCTTGGGATTTGTCGGGAGCAGGAACAATGAGCAATTCTTC. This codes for CASSLIRLGFVGSRNNEQFF.

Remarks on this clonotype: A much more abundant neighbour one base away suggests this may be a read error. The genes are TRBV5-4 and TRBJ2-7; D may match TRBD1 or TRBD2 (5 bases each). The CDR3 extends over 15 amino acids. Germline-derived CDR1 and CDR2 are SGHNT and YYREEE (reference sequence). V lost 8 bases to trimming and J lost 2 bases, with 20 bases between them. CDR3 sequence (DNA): TGTGCCAGAAGCCTGGACGGTGGGGGTGCCTACGAGCAGTACTTC. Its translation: CARSLDGGGAYEQYF.

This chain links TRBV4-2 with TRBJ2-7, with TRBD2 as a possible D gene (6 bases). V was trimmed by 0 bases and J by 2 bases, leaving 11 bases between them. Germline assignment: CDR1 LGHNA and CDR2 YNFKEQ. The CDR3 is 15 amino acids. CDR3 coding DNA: TGTGCCAGCAGCCAAGATCGGTGGACTACCTACGAGCAGTACTTC. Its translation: CASSQDRWTTYEQYF.

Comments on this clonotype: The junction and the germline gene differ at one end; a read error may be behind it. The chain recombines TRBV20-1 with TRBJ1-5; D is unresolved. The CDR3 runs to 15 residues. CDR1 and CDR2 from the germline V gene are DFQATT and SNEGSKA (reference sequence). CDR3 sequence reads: CSARPEGGSNQPERF. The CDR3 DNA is TGCAGTGCTAGACCGGAGGGAGGGAGCAATCAGCCCGAGCGTTTT.

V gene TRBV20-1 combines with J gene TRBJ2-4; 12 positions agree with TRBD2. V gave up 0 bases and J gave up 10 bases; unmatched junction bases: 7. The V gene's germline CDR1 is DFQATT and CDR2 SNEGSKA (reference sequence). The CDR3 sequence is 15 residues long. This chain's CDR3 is CSARELAGGMEIQYF. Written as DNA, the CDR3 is TGCAGTGCTAGAGAACTAGCGGGGGGTATGGAGATTCAGTACTTC.

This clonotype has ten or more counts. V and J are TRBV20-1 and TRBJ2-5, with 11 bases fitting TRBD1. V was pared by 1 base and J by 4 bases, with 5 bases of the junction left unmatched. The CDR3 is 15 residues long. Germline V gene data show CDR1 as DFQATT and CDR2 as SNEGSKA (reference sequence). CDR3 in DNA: TGCAGTGCTAGAGGGACAGGGGGCTCGCTAGAGACCCAGTACTTC. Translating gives CSARGTGGSLETQYF.

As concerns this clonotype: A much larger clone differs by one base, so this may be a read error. This CDR3 is CSDRDAVKSYEQYF. CDR3 nucleotide sequence: TGCAGTGATAGAGATGCGGTGAAGTCCTACGAGCAGTACTTC. This sequence joins TRBV20-1 and TRBJ2-7, with D hard to call. Germline loops: CDR1 DFQATT, CDR2 SNEGSKA (reference sequence). The CDR3 contains 14 residues.

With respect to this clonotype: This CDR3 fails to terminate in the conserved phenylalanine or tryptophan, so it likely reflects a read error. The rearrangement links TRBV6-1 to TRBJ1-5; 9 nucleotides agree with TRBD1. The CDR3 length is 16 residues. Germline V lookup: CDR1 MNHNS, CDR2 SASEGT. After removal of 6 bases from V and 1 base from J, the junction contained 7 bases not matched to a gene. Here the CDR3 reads CASSTGTGKSNQPQHS. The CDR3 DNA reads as TGTGCCAGCAGCACCGGGACAGGGAAAAGCAATCAGCCCCAGCATTCT.

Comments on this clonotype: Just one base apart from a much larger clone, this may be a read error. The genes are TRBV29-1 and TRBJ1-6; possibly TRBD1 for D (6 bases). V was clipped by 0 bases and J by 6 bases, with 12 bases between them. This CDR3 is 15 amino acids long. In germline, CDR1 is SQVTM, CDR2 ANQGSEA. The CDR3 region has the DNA TGCAGCGTTGAAGATACCGGGACATCTAATTCACCCCTCCACTTT. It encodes CSVEDTGTSNSPLHF.

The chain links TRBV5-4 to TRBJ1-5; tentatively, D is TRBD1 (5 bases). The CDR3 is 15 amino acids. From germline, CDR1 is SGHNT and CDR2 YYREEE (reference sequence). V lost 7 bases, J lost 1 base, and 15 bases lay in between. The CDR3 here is CASCFFGGSNQPQHF. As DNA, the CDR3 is TGTGCCAGCTGTTTTTTTGGGGGAAGCAATCAGCCCCAGCATTTT.

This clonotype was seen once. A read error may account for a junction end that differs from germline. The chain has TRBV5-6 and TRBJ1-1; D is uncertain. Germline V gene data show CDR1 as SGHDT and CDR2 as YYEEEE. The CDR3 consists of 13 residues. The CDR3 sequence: CVSSLGVDTEAFF. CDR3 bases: TGTGTCAGCAGCTTGGGTGTAGACACTGAAGCTTTCTTT. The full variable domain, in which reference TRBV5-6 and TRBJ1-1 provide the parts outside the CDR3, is DAGVTQSPTHLIKTRGQQVTLRCSPKSGHDTVSWYQQALGQGPQFIFQYYEEEERQRGNFPDRFSGHQFPNYSSELNVNALLLGDSALYLCVSSLGVDTEAFFGQGTRLTVV.

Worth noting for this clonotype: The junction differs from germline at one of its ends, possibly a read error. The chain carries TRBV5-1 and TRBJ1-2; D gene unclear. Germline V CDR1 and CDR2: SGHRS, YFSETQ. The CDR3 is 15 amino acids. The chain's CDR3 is CTSSPSIEASEGYTF. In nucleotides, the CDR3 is TGCACCAGCAGCCCGAGTATCGAGGCCTCGGAAGGCTACACCTTC. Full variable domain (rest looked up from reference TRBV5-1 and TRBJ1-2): KAGVTQTPRYLIKTRGQQVTLSCSPISGHRSVSWYQQTPGQGLQFLFEYFSETQRNKGNFPGRFSGRQFSNSRSEMNVSTLELGDSALYLCTSSPSIEASEGYTFGSGTRLTVV.